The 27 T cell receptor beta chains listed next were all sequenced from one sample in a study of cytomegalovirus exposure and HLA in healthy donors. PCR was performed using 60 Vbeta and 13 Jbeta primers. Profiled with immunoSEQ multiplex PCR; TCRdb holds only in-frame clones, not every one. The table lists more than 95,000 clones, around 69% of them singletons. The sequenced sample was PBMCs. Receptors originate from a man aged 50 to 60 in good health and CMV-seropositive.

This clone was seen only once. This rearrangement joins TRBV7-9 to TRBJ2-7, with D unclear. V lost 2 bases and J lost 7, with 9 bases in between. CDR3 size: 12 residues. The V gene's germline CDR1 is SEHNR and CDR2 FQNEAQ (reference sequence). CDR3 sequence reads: CASSLLEREQYF. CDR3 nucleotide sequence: TGTGCCAGCAGCTTATTGGAGAGGGAGCAGTACTTC.

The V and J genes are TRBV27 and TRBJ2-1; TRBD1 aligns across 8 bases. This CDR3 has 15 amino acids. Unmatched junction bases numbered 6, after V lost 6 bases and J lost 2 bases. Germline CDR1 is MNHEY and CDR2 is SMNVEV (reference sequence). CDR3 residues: CASRAGQGAYNEQFF. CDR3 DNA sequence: TGTGCCAGCAGGGCAGGACAGGGCGCCTACAATGAGCAGTTCTTC.

The CDR3 is CASSLDSGWNTGELFF. DNA of the CDR3: TGTGCCAGCAGCTTGGATTCAGGGTGGAACACCGGGGAGCTGTTTTTT. The V call is TRBV5-4, the J call TRBJ2-2; TRBD1 might be the D (5 bases). CDR1 SGHNT and CDR2 YYREEE come from the germline V gene (reference sequence). The CDR3 spans 16 residues. V gave up 0 bases and J gave up 1 base, with 10 bases separating them.

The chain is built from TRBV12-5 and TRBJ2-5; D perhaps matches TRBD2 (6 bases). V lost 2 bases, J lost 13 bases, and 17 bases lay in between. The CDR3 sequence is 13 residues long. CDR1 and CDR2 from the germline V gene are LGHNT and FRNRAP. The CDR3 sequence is CASGLFSDYPRYF. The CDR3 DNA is TGTGCTAGTGGTTTGTTTTCGGACTATCCGCGGTACTTC.

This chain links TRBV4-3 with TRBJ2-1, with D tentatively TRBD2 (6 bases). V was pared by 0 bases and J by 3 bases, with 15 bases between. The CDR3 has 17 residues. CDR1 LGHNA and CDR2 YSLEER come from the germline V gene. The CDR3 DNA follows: TGCGCCAGCAGCCAAGATTTCGTAGGGACTCACTACAATGAGCAGTTCTTC. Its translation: CASSQDFVGTHYNEQFF.

In DNA form, the CDR3 reads TGTGCCAGCAGTTACGGGCATGGAAACACCATATATTTT. This codes for CASSYGHGNTIYF. The chain is built from TRBV6-5 and TRBJ1-3; D not certain. This CDR3 has 13 residues. Trimming removed 2 bases from V and 3 bases from J, with 5 bases in between. Germline V gene sequence: CDR1 MNHEY, CDR2 SVGAGI.

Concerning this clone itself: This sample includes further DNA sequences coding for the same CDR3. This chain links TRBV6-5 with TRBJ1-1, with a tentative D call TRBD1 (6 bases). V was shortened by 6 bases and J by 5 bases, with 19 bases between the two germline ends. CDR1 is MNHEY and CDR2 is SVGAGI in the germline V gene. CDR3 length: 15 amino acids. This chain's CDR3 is CASSSQGHSVTEAFF. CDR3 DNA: TGTGCCAGCAGCTCCCAGGGGCACTCGGTGACTGAAGCTTTCTTT.

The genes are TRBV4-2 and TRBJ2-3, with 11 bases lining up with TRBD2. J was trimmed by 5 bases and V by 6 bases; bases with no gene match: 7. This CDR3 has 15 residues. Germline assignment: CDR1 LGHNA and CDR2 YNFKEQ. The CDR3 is CASSTSGGGIDTQYF. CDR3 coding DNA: TGTGCCAGCAGTACTAGCGGGGGAGGAATAGATACGCAGTATTTT.

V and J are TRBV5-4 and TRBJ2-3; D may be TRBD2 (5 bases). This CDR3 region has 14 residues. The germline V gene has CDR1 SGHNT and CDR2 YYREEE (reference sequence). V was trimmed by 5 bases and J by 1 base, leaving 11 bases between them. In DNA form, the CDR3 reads TGTGCCAGCAGGGTAGCGTCCCGCACAGATACGCAGTATTTT. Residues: CASRVASRTDTQYF.

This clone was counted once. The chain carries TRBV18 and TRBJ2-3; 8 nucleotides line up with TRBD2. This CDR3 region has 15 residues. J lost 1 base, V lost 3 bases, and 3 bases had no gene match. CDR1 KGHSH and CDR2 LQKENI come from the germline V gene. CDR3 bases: TGTGCCAGCTCACCGGGACTAGGGGGCACAGATACGCAGTATTTT. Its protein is CASSPGLGGTDTQYF. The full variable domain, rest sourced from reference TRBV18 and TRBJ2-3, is NAGVMQNPRHLVRRRGQEARLRCSPMKGHSHVYWYRQLPEEGLKFMVYLQKENIIDESGMPKERFSAEFPKEGPSILRIQQVVRGDSAAYFCASSPGLGGTDTQYFGPGTRLTVL.

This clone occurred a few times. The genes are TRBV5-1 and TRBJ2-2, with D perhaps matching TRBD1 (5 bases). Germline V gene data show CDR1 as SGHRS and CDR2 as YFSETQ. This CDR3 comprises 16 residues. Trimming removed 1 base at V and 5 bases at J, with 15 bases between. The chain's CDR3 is CASSLTLLGDTGELFF. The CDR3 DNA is TGCGCCAGCAGCTTGACTTTGCTAGGGGATACCGGGGAGCTGTTTTTT.

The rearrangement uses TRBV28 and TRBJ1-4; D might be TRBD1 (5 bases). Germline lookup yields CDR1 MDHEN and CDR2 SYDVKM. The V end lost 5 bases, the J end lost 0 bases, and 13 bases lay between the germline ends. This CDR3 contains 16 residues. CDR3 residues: CASSLPGHSTNEKLFF. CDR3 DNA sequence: TGTGCCAGCAGTCTCCCCGGACACTCAACTAATGAAAAACTGTTTTTT.

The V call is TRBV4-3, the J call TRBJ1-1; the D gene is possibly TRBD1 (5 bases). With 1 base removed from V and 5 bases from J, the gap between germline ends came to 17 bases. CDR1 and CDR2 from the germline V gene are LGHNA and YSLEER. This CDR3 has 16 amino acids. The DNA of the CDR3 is TGCGCCAGCAGCCAAGTAAGGGCTAGAGGACAAACTGAAGCTTTCTTT. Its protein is CASSQVRARGQTEAFF.

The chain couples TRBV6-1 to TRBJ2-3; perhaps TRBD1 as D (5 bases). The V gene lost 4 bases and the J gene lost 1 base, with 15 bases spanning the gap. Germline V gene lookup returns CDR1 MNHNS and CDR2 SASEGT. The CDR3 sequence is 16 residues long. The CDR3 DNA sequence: TGTGCCAGCAGTGTGAAAGGACATTACGGCACAGATACGCAGTATTTT. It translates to CASSVKGHYGTDTQYF.

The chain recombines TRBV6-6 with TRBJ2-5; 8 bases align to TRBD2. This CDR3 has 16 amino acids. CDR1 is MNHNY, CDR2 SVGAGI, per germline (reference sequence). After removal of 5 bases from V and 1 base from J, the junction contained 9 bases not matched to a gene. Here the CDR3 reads CASSPTGSGAQETQYF. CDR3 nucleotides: TGTGCCAGCAGTCCGACGGGTAGCGGGGCCCAAGAGACCCAGTACTTC.

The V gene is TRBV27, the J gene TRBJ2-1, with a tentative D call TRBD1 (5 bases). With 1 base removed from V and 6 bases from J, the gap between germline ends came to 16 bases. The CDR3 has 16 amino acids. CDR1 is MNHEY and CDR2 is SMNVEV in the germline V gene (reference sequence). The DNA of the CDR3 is TGTGCCAGCAGTTTATTAGCTGGGGCACTTGGCAATGAGCAGTTCTTC. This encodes CASSLLAGALGNEQFF.

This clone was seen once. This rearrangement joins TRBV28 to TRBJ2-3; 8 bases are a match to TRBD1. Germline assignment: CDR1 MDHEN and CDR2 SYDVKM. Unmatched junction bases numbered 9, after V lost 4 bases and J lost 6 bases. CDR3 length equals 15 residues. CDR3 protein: CASSSPGQARDTQYF. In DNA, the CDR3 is TGTGCCAGCAGTTCTCCGGGACAGGCCAGGGATACGCAGTATTTT.

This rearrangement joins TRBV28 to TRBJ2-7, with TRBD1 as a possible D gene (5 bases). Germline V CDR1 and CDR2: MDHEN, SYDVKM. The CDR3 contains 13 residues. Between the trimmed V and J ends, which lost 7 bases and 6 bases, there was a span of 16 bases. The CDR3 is CASKPHIDSEQYF. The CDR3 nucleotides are TGTGCCAGCAAACCCCACATCGACAGCGAGCAGTACTTC. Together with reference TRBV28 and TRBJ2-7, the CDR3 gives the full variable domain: DVKVTQSSRYLVKRTGEKVFLECVQDMDHENMFWYRQDPGLGLRLIYFSYDVKMKEKGDIPEGYSVSREKKERFSLILESASTNQTSMYLCASKPHIDSEQYFGPGTRLTVT.

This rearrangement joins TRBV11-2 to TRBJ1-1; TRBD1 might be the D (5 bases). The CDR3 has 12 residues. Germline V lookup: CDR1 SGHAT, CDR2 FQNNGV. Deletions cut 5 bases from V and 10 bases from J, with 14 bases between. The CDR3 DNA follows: TGTGCCAGCAGCGGAGGGGCGCCCGTAGCTTTCTTT. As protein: CASSGGAPVAFF.

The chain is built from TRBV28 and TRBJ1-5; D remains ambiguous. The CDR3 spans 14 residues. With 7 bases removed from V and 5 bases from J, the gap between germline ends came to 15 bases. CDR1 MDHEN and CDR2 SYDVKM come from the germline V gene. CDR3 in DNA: TGTGCCAGCACCCGGGGAGGGATGGATCAGCCCCAGCATTTT. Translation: CASTRGGMDQPQHF.

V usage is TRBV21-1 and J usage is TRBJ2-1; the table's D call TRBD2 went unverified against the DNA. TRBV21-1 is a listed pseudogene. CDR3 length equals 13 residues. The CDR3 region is CASAVDPGGEQFF. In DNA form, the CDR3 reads TGTGCCAGCGCGGTAGACCCGGGGGGTGAGCAGTTCTTC.

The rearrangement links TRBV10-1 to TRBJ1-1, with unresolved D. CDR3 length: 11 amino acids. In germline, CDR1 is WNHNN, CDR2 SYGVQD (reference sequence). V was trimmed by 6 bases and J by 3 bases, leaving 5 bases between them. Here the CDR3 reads CASRSDTEAFF. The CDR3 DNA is TGCGCCAGCAGGTCGGACACTGAAGCTTTCTTT.

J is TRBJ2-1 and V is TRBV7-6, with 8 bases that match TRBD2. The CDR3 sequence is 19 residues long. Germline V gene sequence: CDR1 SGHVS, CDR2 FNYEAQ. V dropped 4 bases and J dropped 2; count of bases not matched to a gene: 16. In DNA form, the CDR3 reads TGTGCCAGCAGCTCCCCGCCAGGGACTAGTCGTTCAGCCTACAATGAGCAGTTCTTC. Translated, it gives CASSSPPGTSRSAYNEQFF.

DNA for the CDR3: TGTGCCAGCAGCGCAGAGGGGGGGCTCACAGATACGCAGTATTTT. Translated, it gives CASSAEGGLTDTQYF. The chain recombines TRBV7-6 with TRBJ2-3; D is perhaps TRBD2 (7 bases). The V and J ends lost 5 bases and 2 bases respectively, with 14 bases between them. The CDR3 covers 15 residues. Germline CDR1 reads SGHVS; CDR2 reads FNYEAQ.

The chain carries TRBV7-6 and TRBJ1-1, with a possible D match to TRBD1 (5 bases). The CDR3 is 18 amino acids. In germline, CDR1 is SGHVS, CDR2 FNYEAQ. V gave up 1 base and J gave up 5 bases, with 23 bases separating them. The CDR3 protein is CASSLGGEADIWATEAFF. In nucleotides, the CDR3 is TGTGCCAGCAGCTTAGGAGGGGAGGCGGACATCTGGGCGACTGAAGCTTTCTTT. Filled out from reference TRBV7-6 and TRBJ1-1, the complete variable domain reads GAGVSQSPRYKVTKRGQDVALRCDPISGHVSLYWYRQALGQGPEFLTYFNYEAQQDKSGLPNDRFSAERPEGSISTLTIQRTEQRDSAMYRCASSLGGEADIWATEAFFGQGTRLTVV.

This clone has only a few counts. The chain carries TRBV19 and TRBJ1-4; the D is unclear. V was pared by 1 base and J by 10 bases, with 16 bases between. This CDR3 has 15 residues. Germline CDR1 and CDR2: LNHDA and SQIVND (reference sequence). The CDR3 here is CASSIGESPRGKLFF. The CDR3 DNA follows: TGTGCCAGTAGTATAGGGGAAAGTCCCCGGGGAAAACTGTTTTTT. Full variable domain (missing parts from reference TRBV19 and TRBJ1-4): DGGITQSPKYLFRKEGQNVTLSCEQNLNHDAMYWYRQDPGQGLRLIYYSQIVNDFQKGDIAEGYSVSREKKESFPLTVTSAQKNPTAFYLCASSIGESPRGKLFFGSGTQLSVL.

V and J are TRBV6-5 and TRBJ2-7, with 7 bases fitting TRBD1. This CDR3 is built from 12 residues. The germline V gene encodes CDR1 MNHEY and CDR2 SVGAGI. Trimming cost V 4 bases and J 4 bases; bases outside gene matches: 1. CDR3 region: CASSLTGYEQYF. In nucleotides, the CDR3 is TGTGCCAGCAGTTTGACAGGGTACGAGCAGTACTTC.